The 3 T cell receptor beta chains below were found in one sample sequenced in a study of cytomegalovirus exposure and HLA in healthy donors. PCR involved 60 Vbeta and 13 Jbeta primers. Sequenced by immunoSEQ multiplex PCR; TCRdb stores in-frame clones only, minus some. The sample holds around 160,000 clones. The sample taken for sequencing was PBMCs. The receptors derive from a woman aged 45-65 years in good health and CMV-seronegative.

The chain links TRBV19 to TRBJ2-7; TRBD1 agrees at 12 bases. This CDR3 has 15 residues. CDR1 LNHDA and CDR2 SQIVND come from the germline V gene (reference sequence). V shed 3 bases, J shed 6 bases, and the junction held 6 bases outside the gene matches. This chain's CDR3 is CASSIFGTGGAEQYF. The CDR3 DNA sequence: TGTGCCAGTAGTATTTTCGGGACAGGGGGCGCCGAGCAGTACTTC.

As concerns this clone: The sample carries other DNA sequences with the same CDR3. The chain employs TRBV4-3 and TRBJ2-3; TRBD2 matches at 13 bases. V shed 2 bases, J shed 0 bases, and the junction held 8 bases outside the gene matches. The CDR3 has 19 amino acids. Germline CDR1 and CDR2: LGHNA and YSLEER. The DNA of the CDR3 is TGCGCCAGCAGCCAAAGGTGGACTAGCGGGAGCTTTAGCACAGATACGCAGTATTTT. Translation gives CASSQRWTSGSFSTDTQYF.

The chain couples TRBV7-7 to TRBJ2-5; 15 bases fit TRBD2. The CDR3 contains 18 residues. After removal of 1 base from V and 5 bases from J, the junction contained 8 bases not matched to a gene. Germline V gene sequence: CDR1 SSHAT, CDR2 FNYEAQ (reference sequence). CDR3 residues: CASSLGGLAGGIRETQYF. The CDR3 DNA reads TGTGCCAGCAGCTTAGGAGGACTAGCGGGGGGGATCCGTGAGACCCAGTACTTC.